The 5 T cell receptor beta chains below come from one sample, sequenced in a study of shared clonotypes between healthy human individuals (dated by TCRdb to 2020 to 2022). Receptors were amplified or captured by the immunoSEQ multiplex PCR assay. Held by TCRdb, this immuneACCESS table contains in-frame sequences only and omits some clones. Under half of the omission traces to an unresolved V gene where checked; the cause of the rest is unknown. This sample holds about 500,000 clones; 60% to 80% were observed only once. 12% of the sample goes to the ten largest clones. The sample consisted of PBMCs. These receptor sequences come from a woman between 40 and 55 years old in good health. Some clones in this sample may be carry-over from other donors' samples.

This chain links TRBV4-1 with TRBJ2-1; TRBD2 matches at 7 bases. The V and J ends lost 1 base and 1 base, in that order; junction bases with no gene match: 7. The CDR3 has 17 residues. Germline values: CDR1 MGHRA, CDR2 YSYEKL. The CDR3 nucleotides are TGCGCCAGCAGCCAAGGCGGGAGAGGTCTTTCCTACAATGAGCAGTTCTTC. It translates to CASSQGGRGLSYNEQFF.

Note on this clone: The same CDR3 also results from other DNA sequences found in this sample. This rearrangement joins TRBV4-1 to TRBJ2-5, with D unresolved. The CDR3 is 15 amino acids. Germline loops: CDR1 MGHRA, CDR2 YSYEKL. Between the trimmed V and J ends, which lost 4 bases and 1 base, there was a span of 13 bases. CDR3 loop: CASSRQPWAQETQYF. The CDR3 DNA reads TGCGCCAGCAGCCGCCAGCCTTGGGCCCAAGAGACCCAGTACTTC.

The chain employs TRBV7-9 and TRBJ2-3, with 7 bases matching TRBD2. This CDR3 has 18 amino acids. V lost 6 bases to trimming and J lost 2 bases; unmatched junction nucleotides: 17. Germline V gene lookup returns CDR1 SEHNR and CDR2 FQNEAQ (reference sequence). CDR3 in amino acids: CASRTPGAGRAVTDTQYF. The CDR3 nucleotides are TGTGCCAGCAGGACCCCGGGCGCGGGGAGGGCCGTCACAGATACGCAGTATTTT.

The chain links TRBV7-8 to TRBJ2-5; D is unclear. The germline V gene has CDR1 SGHVS and CDR2 FQNEAQ. The V and J ends lost 5 bases and 2 bases respectively, with 12 bases between them. This CDR3 is built from 14 residues. The CDR3 sequence: CASSRLTKQETQYF. Written as DNA, the CDR3 is TGTGCCAGCAGCCGCCTTACGAAACAAGAGACCCAGTACTTC. Together with reference TRBV7-8 and TRBJ2-5, the CDR3 gives the full variable domain: GAGVSQSPRYKVAKRGQDVALRCDPISGHVSLFWYQQALGQGPEFLTYFQNEAQLDKSGLPSDRFFAERPEGSVSTLKIQRTQQEDSAVYLCASSRLTKQETQYFGPGTRLLVL.

The chain links TRBV7-6 to TRBJ1-1; a possible D gene is TRBD1 (6 bases). Germline values: CDR1 SGHVS, CDR2 FNYEAQ. The V end was cut by 5 bases, the J end by 5 bases, with 18 bases between. The CDR3 loop spans 15 amino acids. For the CDR3, the DNA is TGTGCCAGCAGCGTTACCACCGGGGGCCGGACTGAAGCTTTCTTT. As protein: CASSVTTGGRTEAFF.